This is a list of T cell receptor beta chains from one sample in a study of response to subunit inactivated influenza vaccine. In TCRdb, the RT-PCR reads were re-called with MiXCR into one record per CDR3 protein. The table records over 150,000 distinct CDR3 sequences, about 9% of them present only once. Sequencing used non-naive T cells sorted from PBMCs, obtained on the day of vaccination. These receptor sequences come from a man aged 50 to 59 who received an inactivated influenza vaccine. Both conserved end residues are part of each CDR3. Fields, in order: V gene, clone size, CDR3 protein. Rows give clone size only sometimes, using once, few, many, or a class for an expanded clone.

v_call: TRBV3-1
clone_size: -
cdr3_aa: CASSQFPRQTQYF

v_call: TRBV3-1
clone_size: -
cdr3_aa: CASSTYHEQYF

v_call: TRBV20-1
clone_size: -
cdr3_aa: CSASVGVGETQYF

v_call: TRBV27
clone_size: many
cdr3_aa: CASSLTTGGSEKLFF

v_call: TRBV2
clone_size: many
cdr3_aa: CASSEARDRVILGTGELFF

v_call: TRBV7-2
clone_size: few
cdr3_aa: CASTRGSETQYF

v_call: TRBV7-2
clone_size: -
cdr3_aa: CASSLLGTGPDEQFF

v_call: TRBV18
clone_size: -
cdr3_aa: CASSPREKGLYNEQFF

v_call: TRBV28
clone_size: -
cdr3_aa: CASRPLDRASTIYF

v_call: TRBV20-1
clone_size: -
cdr3_aa: CSATRKLYNEQFF

v_call: TRBV20-1
clone_size: -
cdr3_aa: CSARAPWGAGELFF

v_call: TRBV20-1
clone_size: few
cdr3_aa: CSATNIAGAGSLYNEQFF

v_call: TRBV7-2
clone_size: -
cdr3_aa: CASSPQSGTGGTGELFF

v_call: TRBV29-1
clone_size: -
cdr3_aa: CNVGLAGGPSARYTQYF

v_call: TRBV24-1
clone_size: -
cdr3_aa: CATSDSGVLTF

v_call: TRBV12-3/TRBV12-4
clone_size: -
cdr3_aa: CASSLDTGQYTEAFF

v_call: TRBV7-2
clone_size: few
cdr3_aa: CASSQQLLLAGVGEQYF

v_call: TRBV4-2
clone_size: few
cdr3_aa: CASSQGSGRAYEQYF

v_call: TRBV27
clone_size: -
cdr3_aa: CASRFSVGTSGGGRAYTQYF